These 22 T cell receptor beta chains were sequenced from one sample in a study of graft-versus-host responses after intestinal transplantation. No cognate antigen is known for these TCRs. The assay was immunoSEQ multiplex PCR, and TCRdb's table has in-frame clones only and misses some. Of fewer than 120,000 clones in the sample, 93% are singletons; the top ten hold roughly 0.5%. The specimen was unstimulated CD8+ T cells sorted from spleen or lymph node cells, collected before intestinal transplant. The receptors here all came from a human donor who received an intestinal transplant.

The CDR3 protein is CASSVGRDMNTEAFF. The DNA for the CDR3 is TGTGCCAGCAGTGTCGGACGGGACATGAACACTGAAGCTTTCTTT. This rearrangement joins TRBV6-5 to TRBJ1-1; D perhaps matches TRBD1 (6 bases). Germline loops: CDR1 MNHEY, CDR2 SVGAGI. Trimming cost V 5 bases and J 0 bases, with 13 bases left between them. The CDR3 sequence is 15 residues long.

This chain connects TRBV6-5 to TRBJ2-1; no definite D call. This CDR3 is built from 13 residues. Germline V gene sequence: CDR1 MNHEY, CDR2 SVGAGI. V was trimmed by 5 bases and J by 5 bases, leaving 10 bases between them. CDR3 region: CASSLRPDNEQFF. The CDR3, as DNA: TGTGCCAGCAGTCTGCGACCGGACAATGAGCAGTTCTTC.

The CDR3 protein is CASSNVAEQFF. CDR3 DNA: TGTGCCAGCAGCAATGTCGCTGAGCAGTTCTTC. The V gene is TRBV11-2, the J gene TRBJ2-1; D gene uncertain. V lost 5 bases to trimming and J lost 9 bases, with 8 bases between them. Germline-derived CDR1 and CDR2 are SGHAT and FQNNGV. CDR3 length: 11 residues.

The chain carries TRBV14 and TRBJ1-5; D gene unclear. The germline V gene encodes CDR1 SGHDN and CDR2 FVKESK. V lost 0 bases to trimming and J lost 4 bases, with 16 bases between them. The CDR3 is made up of 17 amino acids. DNA of the CDR3: TGTGCCAGCAGCCAAGATCGTACCGGGTCAAAGAATCAGCCCCAGCATTTT. Residues: CASSQDRTGSKNQPQHF.

The gene calls are TRBV11-2 and TRBJ2-7; D is undetermined. The CDR3 contains 13 residues. The V end was cut by 4 bases, the J end by 2 bases, with 9 bases between. Germline CDR1 reads SGHAT; CDR2 reads FQNNGV. Written as DNA, the CDR3 is TGTGCCAGCAGCTCTAGTCAGCCCTACGAGCAGTACTTC. It codes for CASSSSQPYEQYF.

J is TRBJ2-1 and V is TRBV27, with unresolved D. V was shortened by 0 bases and J by 0 bases, with 6 bases between the two germline ends. Germline assignment: CDR1 MNHEY and CDR2 SMNVEV (reference sequence). The CDR3 contains 15 residues. This CDR3 is CASSLSKSSYNEQFF. The DNA for the CDR3 is TGTGCCAGCAGTTTATCGAAGAGCTCCTACAATGAGCAGTTCTTC.

The chain is built from TRBV11-2 and TRBJ1-4, with a tentative D call TRBD1 (6 bases). Germline lookup yields CDR1 SGHAT and CDR2 FQNNGV. With 0 bases removed from V and 7 bases from J, the gap between germline ends came to 18 bases. The CDR3 length is 17 residues. CDR3: CASSLDLAGVSGEKLFF. In DNA form, the CDR3 reads TGTGCCAGCAGCTTAGATCTGGCAGGGGTTTCCGGTGAAAAACTGTTTTTT.

The rearrangement links TRBV10-3 to TRBJ2-7, with D possibly matching TRBD2 (6 bases). The CDR3 spans 13 residues. Trimming took 11 bases from V and 6 from J, leaving 20 bases between them. CDR1 and CDR2 from the germline V gene are ENHRY and SYGVKD. In DNA, the CDR3 is TGTGCCTCCCACGGGGCTAGCGTAATCGAGCAGTACTTC. Protein product: CASHGASVIEQYF.

V and J are TRBV10-3 and TRBJ2-2; 8 bases match TRBD2. The germline V gene has CDR1 ENHRY and CDR2 SYGVKD. CDR3 length equals 16 residues. Unmatched junction bases numbered 11, after V lost 7 bases and J lost 4 bases. The CDR3 bases are TGTGCCATCAAAAGATCTAGCGGGTCCCCCACCGGGGAGCTGTTTTTT. Translated: CAIKRSSGSPTGELFF.

CDR3 DNA: TGTGCCAGTAGCACCGGGACTGAGCAGTTCTTC. Its protein product is CASSTGTEQFF. The rearrangement links TRBV19 to TRBJ2-1; D could derive from TRBD1 or TRBD2 (5 bases each). Looked up from germline, CDR1 is LNHDA and CDR2 is SQIVND (reference sequence). The CDR3 has 11 residues. Trimming removed 6 bases from V and 9 bases from J, with 9 bases in between.

The chain couples TRBV25-1 to TRBJ2-1, with D perhaps matching TRBD2 (5 bases). This CDR3 spans 16 amino acids. The ends were cut back, 2 bases at V and 3 bases at J, with 14 bases in the middle. Germline V gives CDR1 MGHDK, CDR2 SYGVNS. The CDR3 reads CASSEMAVEDYNEQFF. CDR3 nucleotides: TGTGCCAGCAGTGAAATGGCCGTGGAGGACTACAATGAGCAGTTCTTC.

V usage is TRBV6-5 and J usage is TRBJ2-7, with TRBD2 identical over 7 bases. The germline V gene encodes CDR1 MNHEY and CDR2 SVGAGI. Losses at the gene ends were 6 bases for V and 4 bases for J; bases not matched to a gene: 12. The CDR3 is 15 amino acids. The CDR3 DNA reads TGTGCCAGCAGGGGTCGAAAAACTAGCGCGTACGAGCAGTACTTC. Amino acids: CASRGRKTSAYEQYF.

The chain has TRBV5-4 and TRBJ1-2, with TRBD1 matching over 8 bases. The germline CDR1 and CDR2 sequences are SGHNT and YYREEE (reference sequence). This CDR3 region has 16 residues. CDR3 region: CASSRGTGPRSYGYTF. DNA of the CDR3: TGTGCTTCGTCAAGGGGGACAGGCCCCCGAAGTTATGGCTACACCTTC.

The rearrangement uses TRBV11-3 and TRBJ2-5, with TRBD1 matching 8 bases. The CDR3 length is 15 residues. After removal of 5 bases from V and 5 bases from J, the junction contained 10 bases not matched to a gene. Germline V gene data show CDR1 as SGHNT and CDR2 as YENEEA. This CDR3 reads CASSQRQGSAETQYF. The CDR3, as DNA: TGTGCCAGCAGCCAAAGACAGGGGTCAGCGGAGACCCAGTACTTC. Together with reference TRBV11-3 and TRBJ2-5, the CDR3 gives the full variable domain: EAGVVQSPRYKIIEKKQPVAFWCNPISGHNTLYWYLQNLGQGPELLIRYENEEAVDDSQLPKDRFSAERLKGVDSTLKIQPAELGDSAVYLCASSQRQGSAETQYFGPGTRLLVL.

The chain couples TRBV15 to TRBJ2-5; D remains ambiguous. V shed 0 bases and J shed 3 bases, with 8 bases lying between them. The CDR3 spans 14 residues. Germline V lookup: CDR1 LNHNV, CDR2 YYDKDF (reference sequence). The CDR3 is CATSRDRAEETQYF. CDR3 coding DNA: TGTGCCACCAGCAGAGATCGGGCAGAAGAGACCCAGTACTTC. The whole variable domain, filled in from reference TRBV15 and TRBJ2-5, reads DAMVIQNPRYQVTQFGKPVTLSCSQTLNHNVMYWYQQKSSQAPKLLFHYYDKDFNNEADTPDNFQSRRPNTSFCFLDIRSPGLGDTAMYLCATSRDRAEETQYFGPGTRLLVL.

V is TRBV6-1 and J is TRBJ1-2, with 7 bases aligning to TRBD1. V lost 2 bases to trimming and J lost 6 bases; unmatched junction nucleotides: 18. The CDR3 contains 18 residues. Germline CDR1 MNHNS, CDR2 SASEGT. The CDR3 DNA reads as TGTGCCAGCAGTGAATCACGGGACAGAAGCACGGGTTTGCATGGCTACACCTTC. Amino acids: CASSESRDRSTGLHGYTF.

This chain links TRBV9 with TRBJ2-5; TRBD2 agrees at 7 bases. The end of the DNA is better explained by TRBJ2-7, so the J call may be wrong. The germline V gene encodes CDR1 SGDLS and CDR2 YYNGEE. This CDR3 is built from 16 residues. CDR3 protein: CASSEEPGREYDEQYF. The CDR3 DNA follows: TGTGCCAGCAGCGAGGAGCCGGGGCGGGAGTACGACGAGCAGTACTTC.

The CDR3 loop reads CASSSPERGLKEQFF. CDR3 in DNA: TGTGCCAGCAGCTCGCCCGAGCGGGGCCTTAAAGAGCAGTTCTTC. V and J are TRBV5-4 and TRBJ2-1; TRBD2 agrees at 7 bases. The germline V gene has CDR1 SGHNT and CDR2 YYREEE (reference sequence). The CDR3 extends over 15 amino acids. Losses at the gene ends were 3 bases for V and 10 bases for J; bases not matched to a gene: 13.

This clone occurred once. The chain joins TRBV10-3 to TRBJ2-3, with TRBD2 identical over 11 bases. CDR3 length equals 17 residues. The trim removed 3 bases at V and 5 bases at J, leaving 10 bases unmatched. CDR1 ENHRY and CDR2 SYGVKD come from the germline V gene. DNA for the CDR3: TGTGCCATCAGTGACCGACTAGCGGGGACTATCGGAGATACGCAGTATTTT. It specifies CAISDRLAGTIGDTQYF.

The chain links TRBV2 to TRBJ2-3, with 8 bases aligning to TRBD2. CDR1 is SNHLY and CDR2 is FYNNEI in the germline V gene. V shed 7 bases and J 3 bases; nucleotides not matched to a gene: 9. This CDR3 is 15 amino acids long. CDR3 coding DNA: TGTGCCAGCATTAAGAGTCGGGAGGGGACAGATACGCAGTATTTT. It codes for CASIKSREGTDTQYF.

This clone was counted a single time. The CDR3 DNA follows: TGTGCCAGCAGCTTATATGGGGGACGGCCTAGCACAGATACGCAGTATTTT. This translates into CASSLYGGRPSTDTQYF. The genes are TRBV7-3 and TRBJ2-3; D may correspond to TRBD1 or TRBD2 (5 bases each). Germline V gene data show CDR1 as SGHTA and CDR2 as FQGTGA. The CDR3 covers 17 residues. Trimming removed 2 bases at V and 0 bases at J, with 15 bases between.

The genes are TRBV7-3 and TRBJ2-3, with D possibly being TRBD1 or TRBD2 (5 bases each). Germline CDR1 and CDR2: SGHTA and FQGTGA. The CDR3 sequence is 13 residues long. Trimming took off 3 bases at V and 5 bases at J, with 9 bases between the two ends. CDR3 region: CASSFGDLDTQYF. In nucleotides, the CDR3 is TGTGCCAGCAGCTTCGGGGACCTAGATACGCAGTATTTT. Complete variable domain (other parts from reference TRBV7-3 and TRBJ2-3): GAGVSQTPSNKVTEKGKYVELRCDPISGHTALYWYRQSLGQGPEFLIYFQGTGAADDSGLPNDRFFAVRPEGSVSTLKIQRTERGDSAVYLCASSFGDLDTQYFGPGTRLTVL.